The text below deals with one T cell receptor (beta chain). Antigen specificity is unknown. Germline loops: CDR1 SGHRS, CDR2 YFSETQ. V was cut by 0 bases and J by 5 bases, with 11 bases left in between. This CDR3 has 14 residues. The data stem from a study of persistence of HIV-infected CD4 T cells. Whole-study context: Isolated cells were CMV- and HIV-1 Gag-responding CD4+ T cells. Study results and caveats: CMV- and Gag-responding cells had lower TCRbeta richness than CD3/CD28-responding cells. The rare CMV-responding cells with HIV-1 proviruses were not separately TCR-sequenced.

This was the immunoSEQ version 4 assay in survey mode. Sequenced by immunoSEQ multiplex PCR; TCRdb stores in-frame clones only, minus some. The sample yields 35,000 to 45,000 clones, 70% to 90% seen once. Cells were stimulated with overlapping HIV-1 Gag 15-mer peptides. CD40L/CD69 double-negative CD45RO-high memory CD4+ T cells were collected. This TCR derives from an adult with HIV. The donor label of this sample is uncertain. The chain carries TRBV5-1 and TRBJ2-5; D uncertain. The source was cultured CD4+ T cells from PBMCs, collected from a patient who received antiretroviral therapy. CDR3 residues: CASSLEVGRETQYF. The DNA of the CDR3 is TGCGCCAGCAGCTTGGAAGTAGGGCGGGAGACCCAGTACTTC.